One and the same sample provided the 4 T cell receptor beta chains below, sequenced in a study of control samples from healthy donors and cancer patients. Produced via immunoSEQ multiplex PCR; TCRdb's table is partial and in-frame only. Found here are some 210,000 clones, roughly nine tenths of them singletons; the top ten hold 1.5% to 2%. Sequenced input: blood. Receptors were obtained from a man aged 25 to 45 in good health.

V is TRBV27 and J is TRBJ2-3; D may be TRBD1 (6 bases). Germline CDR1 MNHEY, CDR2 SMNVEV (reference sequence). The CDR3 runs 14 residues. V gave up 6 bases and J gave up 3 bases, with 13 bases separating them. Here the CDR3 reads CASRQGLGTDTQYF. Written as DNA, the CDR3 is TGTGCCAGCAGACAGGGTTTAGGGACAGATACGCAGTATTTT.

V gene TRBV3-1 (or the pseudogene TRBV3-2) combines with J gene TRBJ1-5, with a weak D call TRBD1 (6 bases). The V end was cut by 4 bases, the J end by 3 bases, with 10 bases between. CDR1 and CDR2 (germline): LGHDT, YNNKEL (reference sequence). There are 14 residues in the CDR3. CDR3 amino acids: CASSPDRINQPQHF. For the CDR3, the DNA is TGTGCCAGCAGCCCAGACAGGATCAATCAGCCCCAGCATTTT.

The chain joins TRBV5-1 to TRBJ2-2; D is perhaps TRBD2 (6 bases). Between the trimmed V and J ends, which lost 4 bases and 2 bases, there was a span of 12 bases. The CDR3 length is 15 residues. CDR1 SGHRS and CDR2 YFSETQ come from the germline V gene. The CDR3 DNA is TGCGCCAGCAGCCGAGGGCGGGGAAACACCGGGGAGCTGTTTTTT. Translated, it gives CASSRGRGNTGELFF.

The chain joins TRBV6-5 to TRBJ2-3; D gene unclear. The CDR3 runs to 15 residues. The germline V and J ends were trimmed by 5 bases and 2 bases, with 14 bases remaining between them. The germline V gene has CDR1 MNHEY and CDR2 SVGAGI. CDR3 residues: CASSPYDTHTDTQYF. CDR3 DNA: TGTGCCAGCAGTCCCTACGACACTCACACAGATACGCAGTATTTT.